The 21 T cell receptor beta chains below all came from one sample that was sequenced in a study of CD8 T cells in Susac syndrome. Random hexamers primed reverse transcription of about 0.5 to 1 ug RNA. TCRdb re-analysed the immunoSEQ multiplex PCR reads in MiXCR, keeping a single row per CDR3 protein. Among about 300,000 distinct CDR3 sequences, 70% to 90% were seen once, and the ten largest hold around 0.22%. Sequencing used CD8+ T cells from PBMCs. The source is a human donor with multiple sclerosis.

The chain couples TRBV6-5 to TRBJ2-7; maybe TRBD2 (6 bases). Germline assignment: CDR1 MNHEY and CDR2 SVGAGI. The CDR3 has 15 residues. Between the trimmed V and J ends, which lost 0 bases and 0 bases, there was a span of 9 bases. This CDR3 is CASSYSGGVSYEQYF. The CDR3, as DNA: TGTGCCAGCAGTTACTCGGGCGGGGTCTCCTACGAGCAGTACTTC.

The chain uses TRBV25-1 and TRBJ1-4; possibly TRBD1 for D (5 bases). Trimming removed 4 bases at V and 3 bases at J, with 15 bases between. The CDR3 has 16 residues. Germline lookup yields CDR1 MGHDK and CDR2 SYGVNS. The CDR3 loop is CASSGTAGTANEKLFF. CDR3 in DNA: TGTGCCAGCAGTGGCACAGCGGGGACTGCTAATGAAAAACTGTTTTTT.

The rearrangement links TRBV9 to TRBJ2-7, with D perhaps matching TRBD1 (6 bases). Trimming pared 3 bases from V and 1 base from J, leaving 8 bases between. This CDR3 contains 13 residues. Germline CDR1 SGDLS, CDR2 YYNGEE. The CDR3 loop is CASSGQDSYEQYF. Here the CDR3 DNA reads TGTGCCAGCAGCGGACAGGATTCCTACGAGCAGTACTTC.

The V gene is TRBV4-3, the J gene TRBJ1-2; 7 bases match TRBD1. The CDR3 is made up of 15 amino acids. J lost 0 bases, V lost 1 base, and 2 bases had no gene match. Germline lookup yields CDR1 LGHNA and CDR2 YSLEER. Here the CDR3 reads CASSQADRTNYGYTF. The CDR3, as DNA: TGCGCCAGCAGCCAAGCGGACAGGACTAACTATGGCTACACCTTC.

Only one count was recorded for this clonotype. The gene calls are TRBV2 and TRBJ2-1; perhaps TRBD2 as D (6 bases). The CDR3 has 18 residues. The V end was cut by 0 bases, the J end by 1 base, with 16 bases between. In germline, CDR1 is SNHLY, CDR2 FYNNEI. CDR3 DNA sequence: TGTGCCAGCAGTGAAGCGCTTGATGGAGGGACTTCCTACAATGAGCAGTTCTTC. Translation: CASSEALDGGTSYNEQFF.

The count of this clonotype is one. The CDR3 DNA sequence: TGTGCCAGCAGCTTTGGACAGTACACTGAAGCTTTCTTT. Protein product: CASSFGQYTEAFF. J is TRBJ1-1 and V is TRBV6-5; possible D gene TRBD1, 6 bases. Germline V gene data show CDR1 as MNHEY and CDR2 as SVGAGI. The CDR3 has 13 amino acids. Trimming shortened V by 6 bases and J by 3 bases, and 11 bases separated the two germline ends.

The chain uses TRBV5-1 and TRBJ1-1, with 11 positions matching TRBD1. The CDR3 spans 14 residues. Germline assignment: CDR1 SGHRS and CDR2 YFSETQ. With 5 bases clipped from V and 3 bases from J, the junction kept 3 bases outside the gene matches. CDR3: CASRLGQGDTEAFF. The CDR3 DNA sequence: TGCGCCAGCAGACTGGGACAGGGGGACACTGAAGCTTTCTTT. The full variable domain, its missing parts supplied by reference TRBV5-1 and TRBJ1-1, is KAGVTQTPRYLIKTRGQQVTLSCSPISGHRSVSWYQQTPGQGLQFLFEYFSETQRNKGNFPGRFSGRQFSNSRSEMNVSTLELGDSALYLCASRLGQGDTEAFFGQGTRLTVV.

The gene calls are TRBV10-1 and TRBJ2-3; the match to TRBD2 covers 11 bases. The CDR3 length is 16 residues. The germline CDR1 and CDR2 sequences are WNHNN and SYGVQD (reference sequence). V shed 4 bases, J shed 6 bases, and the junction held 9 bases outside the gene matches. The CDR3 DNA reads as TGCGCCAGCAGTGGTCGGACTAGCGGGCCCACGGATACGCAGTATTTT. It yields the protein CASSGRTSGPTDTQYF.

The genes are TRBV11-3 and TRBJ2-1; no reliable D call. CDR1 and CDR2 from the germline V gene are SGHNT and YENEEA. Between the trimmed V and J ends, which lost 0 bases and 0 bases, there was a span of 9 bases. CDR3 size: 16 residues. The CDR3 nucleotides are TGTGCCAGCAGCTTAGACGCGGTCCACTCCTACAATGAGCAGTTCTTC. Translated, it gives CASSLDAVHSYNEQFF. Complete variable domain (other parts from reference TRBV11-3 and TRBJ2-1): EAGVVQSPRYKIIEKKQPVAFWCNPISGHNTLYWYLQNLGQGPELLIRYENEEAVDDSQLPKDRFSAERLKGVDSTLKIQPAELGDSAVYLCASSLDAVHSYNEQFFGPGTRLTVL.

The chain links TRBV24-1 to TRBJ2-3; a weak D match, TRBD2 (6 bases). Germline V lookup: CDR1 KGHDR, CDR2 SFDVKD. V lost 5 bases and J 4 bases, leaving 12 bases between the germline ends. There are 14 residues in the CDR3. CDR3 sequence (DNA): TGTGCCACCAGTGTTGGGGGGAACGCAGATACGCAGTATTTT. Its translation: CATSVGGNADTQYF.

Here the CDR3 reads CASSFGGGGTQYF. CDR3 nucleotide sequence: TGTGCCAGCAGTTTTGGTGGCGGGGGGACCCAGTACTTC. The J gene is TRBJ2-5, the V gene TRBV28; 7 bases map to TRBD2. V was clipped by 3 bases and J by 7 bases; unmatched bases: 5. Per germline, CDR1 MDHEN and CDR2 SYDVKM. The CDR3 sequence is 13 residues long.

V gene TRBV19 combines with J gene TRBJ1-2; 8 bases line up with TRBD1. Germline CDR1 is LNHDA and CDR2 is SQIVND (reference sequence). The junction had 7 bases not matched to a gene; V was cut back by 9 bases and J by 4 bases. This CDR3 comprises 13 residues. DNA of the CDR3: TGTGCCAGCGCCACCGGGACAGGCTATGGCTACACCTTC. It specifies CASATGTGYGYTF.

This sequence joins TRBV20-1 and TRBJ2-1, with 13 bases that match TRBD2. The CDR3 length is 18 residues. Germline V gene sequence: CDR1 DFQATT, CDR2 SNEGSKA (reference sequence). With 0 bases clipped from V and 8 bases from J, the junction kept 13 bases outside the gene matches. The CDR3 region is CSARDYTSGRARRDEQFF. The CDR3 nucleotides are TGCAGTGCTAGAGATTATACTAGCGGGAGGGCCAGGAGAGATGAGCAGTTCTTC.

The CDR3: CASSIGPDYEQYF. The DNA of the CDR3 is TGTGCCAGTAGTATTGGTCCCGACTACGAGCAGTACTTC. The rearrangement uses TRBV19 and TRBJ2-7, with D unclear. V lost 3 bases and J 3 bases, leaving 9 bases between the germline ends. The CDR3 has 13 amino acids. Per the germline V gene, CDR1 is LNHDA and CDR2 is SQIVND (reference sequence).

V and J are TRBV15 and TRBJ2-1; 11 nucleotides line up with TRBD2. Germline V gives CDR1 LNHNV, CDR2 YYDKDF (reference sequence). Germline trimming cut 1 base from V and 8 bases from J; bases unmatched to any gene: 7. The CDR3 spans 16 residues. Written as DNA, the CDR3 is TGTGCCACCAGCAGAGGTAGCGGGAGGGCGGGAGATGAGCAGTTCTTC. Its translation: CATSRGSGRAGDEQFF.

The gene calls are TRBV7-6 and TRBJ2-5, with D maybe TRBD1 (6 bases). This CDR3 has 14 residues. CDR1 and CDR2 from the germline V gene are SGHVS and FNYEAQ. Trimming left V 1 base short and J 5 bases short, with 11 bases between. In nucleotides, the CDR3 is TGTGCCAGCAGCTTAGGCGGCAGGGGTGAGACCCAGTACTTC. Protein product: CASSLGGRGETQYF.

The chain carries TRBV7-6 and TRBJ2-7; 9 bases map to TRBD2. Germline CDR1 and CDR2: SGHVS and FNYEAQ. The CDR3 contains 16 residues. V gave up 5 bases and J gave up 0 bases; unmatched junction bases: 8. The CDR3 DNA sequence: TGTGCCAGCAGCCCTAGGGCGGGAGGGCCCTCCTACGAGCAGTACTTC. Protein: CASSPRAGGPSYEQYF.

This clonotype has just one count. This rearrangement joins TRBV2 to TRBJ1-3; D gene ambiguous. Germline V gene sequence: CDR1 SNHLY, CDR2 FYNNEI. Between the trimmed V and J ends, which lost 5 bases and 0 bases, there was a span of 8 bases. The CDR3 spans 14 residues. In nucleotides, the CDR3 is TGTGCCAGCAGTTGGATAGACTCTGGAAACACCATATATTTT. Residues: CASSWIDSGNTIYF.

V is TRBV9 and J is TRBJ2-5; D may be TRBD2 (6 bases). The CDR3 extends over 15 amino acids. CDR1 and CDR2 from the germline V gene are SGDLS and YYNGEE. Trimming pared 0 bases from V and 6 bases from J, leaving 15 bases between. The CDR3: CASSVGVAVGKTQYF. The DNA of the CDR3 is TGTGCCAGCAGCGTAGGAGTAGCGGTCGGGAAGACCCAGTACTTC.

The rearrangement links TRBV7-9 to TRBJ2-7; the match to TRBD1 covers 7 bases. The CDR3 spans 13 residues. CDR1 SEHNR and CDR2 FQNEAQ come from the germline V gene (reference sequence). V shed 1 base, J shed 13 bases, and the junction held 10 bases outside the gene matches. The CDR3 DNA follows: TGTGCCAGCAGCTTAGGACAGGGTGGAACCCGATACTTC. Translated: CASSLGQGGTRYF.

The gene calls are TRBV20-1 and TRBJ1-5; D is perhaps TRBD1 (6 bases). V lost 6 bases to trimming and J lost 5 bases, with 14 bases between them. Germline CDR1 reads DFQATT; CDR2 reads SNEGSKA (reference sequence). The length of the CDR3 is 13 residues. CDR3 region: CSARGRSYQPQHF. CDR3 in DNA: TGCAGTGCCAGGGGACGCAGTTATCAGCCCCAGCATTTT.